This entry lists 2 T cell receptor beta chains sequenced from one sample in a study of identical twins (dated by TCRdb to the mid-2010s). Library prep was done by 5' RACE. Sequencing was performed on an Illumina HiSeq 2000. TCRdb cleaned the public reads at Q25 with fastp, built clones with MiXCR and kept in-frame beta chains. Each CDR3 protein gets just one entry, which takes the most common genes and DNA from the rows behind it. Within this sample are some 900,000 distinct CDR3 sequences, with roughly 12% of them counted one time only. Roughly 1.5% of the sample rests with the top ten. These same records also appear under a second study, on yellow fever vaccine responses in identical twins.

Sequencing was done on a sample of PBMCs. These receptor sequences come from a young woman in good health.

V is TRBV5-1 and J is TRBJ2-5, with TRBD1 matching over 12 bases. CDR3 size: 17 residues. From germline, CDR1 is SGHRS and CDR2 YFSETQ. The V gene end was trimmed by 4 bases and the J gene end by 5 bases; junction bases not matched to a gene: 12. The CDR3 region has the DNA TGCGCCAGCAGCCTTGCCCCCGGGACAGGGGGCGGCGAGACCCAGTACTTC. Its protein is CASSLAPGTGGGETQYF.

V is TRBV18 and J is TRBJ2-3; maybe TRBD1 (5 bases). The V end was cut by 0 bases, the J end by 6 bases, with 7 bases between. CDR3 length: 13 amino acids. Germline values: CDR1 KGHSH, CDR2 LQKENI. Written as DNA, the CDR3 is TGTGCCAGCTCACCACCACAGGTGGATACGCAGTATTTT. This translates into CASSPPQVDTQYF.